This T cell receptor (beta chain) was sequenced during a study of T cell responses to AZD1222 COVID-19 vaccine. Study-wide findings and caveats: Nearly half of spike-specific TCRs reportedly go after variant regions that carry no mutations. The CD4 TCRs associated with vaccination extended across spike and predominated at 160-218 and 743-854.

About this clone itself: The antigen is undetermined.

Method: immunoSEQ multiplex PCR; TCRdb's copy keeps in-frame clones and lacks some. The sample yields fewer than 150,000 clones, 70% to 90% seen once. The CDR3 contains 15 residues. Trimming stripped 3 bases from V and 1 base from J, with 15 bases between. Germline V gene sequence: CDR1 SQVTM, CDR2 ANQGSEA. This sequence originates from an adult in good health. The sequences come from peripheral blood, collected on day 0 of AZD1222 vaccination. The chain employs TRBV29-1 and TRBJ1-1, with D perhaps TRBD1 (5 bases). Written as DNA, the CDR3 is TGCAGCGTTGAGTACCTAGGGGACGAGAACACTGAAGCTTTCTTT. It translates to CSVEYLGDENTEAFF.